The clone carrying this T cell receptor beta chain was observed many times. The data stem from a study of early T cells in non-severe SARS-CoV-2 infection. V was pared by 2 bases and J by 0 bases, with 11 bases between. The CDR3 sequence is 16 residues long. Germline CDR1 is SNHLY and CDR2 is FYNNEI. TCRdb reprocessed the 5' RACE reads via MiXCR and lists one record per CDR3 protein. The sample has around 44,000 distinct CDR3 sequences, approximately 9.8% seen once. This TCR derives from an adult who was a healthcare worker with PCR-confirmed SARS-CoV-2 infection or an uninfected control (not recorded which). Sequencing was performed on whole blood. The J gene is TRBJ2-1, the V gene TRBV2; D is ambiguous. The CDR3 is CASSEPDAASYNEQFF. CDR3 DNA: TGTGCCAGCAGTGAACCGGACGCGGCCTCCTACAATGAGCAGTTCTTC.